The 30 T cell receptor beta chains presented below share a single source sample, sequenced in a study of graft-versus-host responses after intestinal transplantation. Sequencing used immunoSEQ multiplex PCR; TCRdb keeps in-frame clones, though not all of them. The sample has 96,000 or so clones, 90% to 95% seen once. Their recognized antigens are unknown. Source: unstimulated CD4+ T cells sorted from spleen or lymph node cells, taken before intestinal transplant. These receptors came from a human donor who received an intestinal transplant.

The J gene is TRBJ1-1, the V gene TRBV18; D not resolved. Germline CDR1 and CDR2: KGHSH and LQKENI. V was pared by 4 bases and J by 1 base, with 10 bases between. This CDR3 comprises 14 residues. The CDR3: CASSRGPTNTEAFF. In nucleotides, the CDR3 is TGTGCCAGCTCACGCGGGCCTACGAACACTGAAGCTTTCTTT.

This CDR3 is CASILQGPSSYEQYF. CDR3 in DNA: TGCGCCAGCATTTTACAGGGCCCCAGCTCCTACGAGCAGTACTTC. The rearrangement uses TRBV23-1 and TRBJ2-7; D might be TRBD1 (6 bases). TRBV23-1 is placed among ORFs of uncertain function. The CDR3 has 15 amino acids. Trimming took 7 bases from V and 0 from J, leaving 16 bases between them.

The CDR3 loop reads CASSITSTGSAYEQYF. CDR3 bases: TGTGCCAGCAGCATCACCTCGACAGGGAGCGCCTACGAGCAGTACTTC. The V gene is TRBV7-3, the J gene TRBJ2-7; 7 positions agree with TRBD1. This CDR3 is 16 amino acids long. CDR1 and CDR2 (germline): SGHTA, FQGTGA. Trimming cost V 5 bases and J 2 bases; bases outside gene matches: 12. Based on the CDR3 plus reference TRBV7-3 and TRBJ2-7, the full variable domain is GAGVSQTPSNKVTEKGKYVELRCDPISGHTALYWYRQSLGQGPEFLIYFQGTGAADDSGLPNDRFFAVRPEGSVSTLKIQRTERGDSAVYLCASSITSTGSAYEQYFGPGTRLTVT.

This rearrangement joins TRBV19 to TRBJ2-3; possible D gene TRBD2, 6 bases. Deletions cut 10 bases from V and 3 bases from J, with 14 bases between. The germline V gene has CDR1 LNHDA and CDR2 SQIVND (reference sequence). This CDR3 is built from 13 residues. CDR3 nucleotides: TGTGCCACCAACAAACGGGGGACAGATACGCAGTATTTT. This encodes CATNKRGTDTQYF.

V usage is TRBV5-1 and J usage is TRBJ1-1; the D gene is possibly TRBD1 (6 bases). The CDR3 runs 12 residues. The V gene's germline CDR1 is SGHRS and CDR2 YFSETQ. Trimming removed 6 bases from V and 4 bases from J, with 10 bases in between. CDR3 loop: CASNLGATEAFF. The CDR3 DNA reads as TGCGCCAGCAATTTGGGGGCCACTGAAGCTTTCTTT. Combining the CDR3 with reference TRBV5-1 and TRBJ1-1 gives the whole variable domain KAGVTQTPRYLIKTRGQQVTLSCSPISGHRSVSWYQQTPGQGLQFLFEYFSETQRNKGNFPGRFSGRQFSNSRSEMNVSTLELGDSALYLCASNLGATEAFFGQGTRLTVV.

The genes are TRBV4-1 and TRBJ1-6; 9 bases align to TRBD1. The CDR3 has 18 residues. Unmatched junction bases numbered 14, after V lost 2 bases and J lost 9 bases. Germline CDR1 is MGHRA and CDR2 is YSYEKL. The CDR3 loop is CASSQSLIRDRASSPLHF. The CDR3 DNA reads as TGCGCCAGCAGCCAATCCCTAATACGGGACAGGGCTTCTTCACCCCTCCACTTT.

The chain's CDR3 is CASSPPSGDRTDTQYF. DNA of the CDR3: TGTGCCAGCTCACCTCCTAGCGGGGATCGAACAGATACGCAGTATTTT. This chain uses TRBV18 with TRBJ2-3, with 9 bases aligning to TRBD2. This CDR3 contains 16 residues. The J segment lost 3 bases and the V segment lost 3 bases, leaving 7 bases of the junction unmatched. Looked up from germline, CDR1 is KGHSH and CDR2 is LQKENI.

The gene calls are TRBV5-8 and TRBJ2-3, with D possibly TRBD2 on 6 matching bases. This CDR3 has 15 residues. V shed 6 bases and J shed 2 bases, with 16 bases lying between them. From germline, CDR1 is SGHTS and CDR2 YDEGEE. CDR3 in DNA: TGTGCCAGCACCGCGTGGGCGGGGCACACAGATACGCAGTATTTT. It specifies CASTAWAGHTDTQYF.

V gene TRBV4-1 combines with J gene TRBJ1-2, with 11 bases that match TRBD1. Germline V gene sequence: CDR1 MGHRA, CDR2 YSYEKL. Trimming cost V 2 bases and J 6 bases; bases outside gene matches: 8. CDR3 length equals 16 residues. The DNA for the CDR3 is TGCGCCAGCAGCCAACCCGGACAGGGGGCTCGGAATGGCTACACCTTC. Its protein product is CASSQPGQGARNGYTF.

V gene TRBV30 combines with J gene TRBJ1-1, with TRBD1 as a possible D gene (6 bases). The V end was cut by 2 bases, the J end by 1 base, with 14 bases between. The CDR3 is 15 residues long. CDR1 GTSNPN and CDR2 SVGIG come from the germline V gene (reference sequence). The DNA of the CDR3 is TGTGCCTGGAGTACCATCGGGGGGCCGAACACTGAAGCTTTCTTT. As protein: CAWSTIGGPNTEAFF.

V and J are TRBV11-3 and TRBJ1-3, with a weak D call TRBD1 (5 bases). The V gene's germline CDR1 is SGHNT and CDR2 YENEEA. The CDR3 is made up of 18 amino acids. Between the trimmed V and J ends, which lost 4 bases and 0 bases, there was a span of 19 bases. Here the CDR3 DNA reads TGTGCCAGCAGCTCGGTGGAGTTTGGGGCACTCTCTGGAAACACCATATATTTT. It yields the protein CASSSVEFGALSGNTIYF. Full variable domain (rest looked up from reference TRBV11-3 and TRBJ1-3): EAGVVQSPRYKIIEKKQPVAFWCNPISGHNTLYWYLQNLGQGPELLIRYENEEAVDDSQLPKDRFSAERLKGVDSTLKIQPAELGDSAVYLCASSSVEFGALSGNTIYFGEGSWLTVV.

The CDR3 nucleotides read TGTGCCAGCTCACCGAGGAGGGCAGATAACTATGGCTACACCTTC. This codes for CASSPRRADNYGYTF. V gene TRBV18 combines with J gene TRBJ1-2; D is ambiguous. V lost 3 bases to trimming and J lost 1 base, with 12 bases between them. Germline assignment: CDR1 KGHSH and CDR2 LQKENI. The CDR3 length is 15 residues.

The rearrangement joins TRBV30 to TRBJ2-7; TRBD1 matches 10 bases. The V and J ends lost 0 bases and 6 bases, in that order; junction bases with no gene match: 14. The CDR3 covers 17 residues. Per germline, CDR1 GTSNPN and CDR2 SVGIG (reference sequence). CDR3 DNA sequence: TGTGCCTGGAGTGTAGGGAGTCTCCGGGACAGGGGTGCCGAGCAGTACTTC. The encoded protein is CAWSVGSLRDRGAEQYF. The entire variable domain, with the rest obtained from reference TRBV30 and TRBJ2-7, is as follows: SQTIHQWPATLVQPVGSPLSLECTVEGTSNPNLYWYRQAAGRGLQLLFYSVGIGQISSEVPQNLSASRPQDRQFILSSKKLLLSDSGFYLCAWSVGSLRDRGAEQYFGPGTRLTVT.

This chain connects TRBV5-1 to TRBJ1-2; TRBD1 agrees at 7 bases. The germline V gene encodes CDR1 SGHRS and CDR2 YFSETQ. The V segment lost 1 base and the J segment 0 bases; nucleotides outside the gene matches: 3. The CDR3 totals 15 residues. The CDR3 sequence is CASSLLQGANYGYTF. The CDR3 DNA sequence: TGCGCCAGCAGCTTGCTGCAGGGGGCTAACTATGGCTACACCTTC.

V usage is TRBV27 and J usage is TRBJ1-6; D possibly corresponds to TRBD1 (6 bases). Germline-derived CDR1 and CDR2 are MNHEY and SMNVEV (reference sequence). This CDR3 is 14 amino acids long. Trimming stripped 7 bases from V and 8 bases from J, with 15 bases between. The CDR3 region is CASTKGRGDSPLHF. Here the CDR3 DNA reads TGTGCCAGCACCAAGGGCAGGGGTGATTCACCCCTCCACTTT.

This chain joins TRBV7-9 and TRBJ1-1, with D possibly TRBD1 on 6 matching bases. The CDR3 totals 12 residues. Germline values: CDR1 SEHNR, CDR2 FQNEAQ (reference sequence). V was cut by 7 bases and J by 4 bases, with 10 bases left in between. In DNA, the CDR3 is TGTGCCAGCAAGCCACAGGGCACTGAAGCTTTCTTT. Translating it yields CASKPQGTEAFF.

CDR3 sequence: CASSRGTGATQYF. CDR3 in DNA: TGTGCCAGCAGCCGAGGGACAGGGGCGACCCAGTACTTC. The gene calls are TRBV6-6 and TRBJ2-5, with 10 bases aligning to TRBD1. J was trimmed by 7 bases and V by 6 bases; bases with no gene match: 5. CDR3 length equals 13 residues. Looked up from germline, CDR1 is MNHNY and CDR2 is SVGAGI (reference sequence).

The chain employs TRBV6-1 and TRBJ2-6; TRBD1 might be the D (6 bases). From germline, CDR1 is MNHNS and CDR2 SASEGT. The CDR3 covers 15 residues. The ends were cut back, 5 bases at V and 0 bases at J, with 8 bases in the middle. The chain's CDR3 is CASSRQDSGANVLTF. The CDR3 bases are TGTGCCAGCAGTCGACAGGACTCTGGGGCCAACGTCCTGACTTTC.

The chain has TRBV11-1 and TRBJ1-1, with TRBD1 identical over 7 bases. Germline CDR1 reads SGHAT; CDR2 reads FQDESV (reference sequence). This CDR3 has 14 amino acids. Unmatched junction bases numbered 8, after V lost 6 bases and J lost 4 bases. CDR3 loop: CASSRQGLVTEAFF. The CDR3 bases are TGTGCCAGCAGTCGACAGGGATTGGTCACTGAAGCTTTCTTT.

The chain combines TRBV6-5 with TRBJ2-7; 7 positions agree with TRBD1. The CDR3 is 15 amino acids. Trimming cost V 5 bases and J 2 bases; bases outside gene matches: 9. The germline V gene encodes CDR1 MNHEY and CDR2 SVGAGI. CDR3 bases: TGTGCCAGCAGTCAACATAGAGACAGGGCCTACGAGCAGTACTTC. It specifies CASSQHRDRAYEQYF.

The chain employs TRBV5-4 and TRBJ2-1; possible D gene TRBD1, 7 bases. This CDR3 spans 15 amino acids. Per the germline V gene, CDR1 is SGHNT and CDR2 is YYREEE (reference sequence). V was shortened by 4 bases and J by 6 bases, with 17 bases between the two germline ends. The CDR3 region is CASSPQGGLINEQFF. In nucleotides, the CDR3 is TGTGCCAGCAGCCCCCAGGGGGGCCTGATCAATGAGCAGTTCTTC.

V usage is TRBV5-1 and J usage is TRBJ1-2, with 9 bases aligning to TRBD1. Trimming at V came to 0 bases and at J to 6 bases, leaving 18 bases not matched to a gene. The CDR3 extends over 19 amino acids. Germline loops: CDR1 SGHRS, CDR2 YFSETQ. The CDR3 DNA follows: TGCGCCAGCAGCTTGGGGGGACAGGGAAGAAAAAACACCATTGATGGCTACACCTTC. Residues: CASSLGGQGRKNTIDGYTF.

The J gene is TRBJ2-3, the V gene TRBV6-5; TRBD2 is a possible D gene (6 bases). Trimming took off 7 bases at V and 8 bases at J, with 13 bases between the two ends. CDR3 size: 12 residues. Germline assignment: CDR1 MNHEY and CDR2 SVGAGI. CDR3 sequence (DNA): TGTGCCAGCACGGCGGGGAAAGGTACGCAGTATTTT. Residues: CASTAGKGTQYF.

Relative to its sample, this clone is medium-sized. V gene TRBV30 combines with J gene TRBJ1-1, with unresolved D. Germline V lookup: CDR1 GTSNPN, CDR2 SVGIG (reference sequence). The CDR3 contains 11 residues. Trimming shortened V by 7 bases and J by 1 base, and 7 bases separated the two germline ends. Written as DNA, the CDR3 is TGTGCCTCCACATCGAACACTGAAGCTTTCTTT. Amino acid sequence: CASTSNTEAFF.

The genes are TRBV4-3 and TRBJ2-7; a weak D match, TRBD1 (5 bases). V lost 2 bases, J lost 2 bases, and 10 bases lay in between. From germline, CDR1 is LGHNA and CDR2 YSLEER. CDR3 length equals 14 residues. The CDR3 sequence is CASSQRSGTYEQYF. The CDR3 DNA reads as TGCGCCAGCAGCCAACGGTCAGGGACCTACGAGCAGTACTTC.

This chain uses TRBV5-1 with TRBJ2-7; 11 bases map to TRBD2. The CDR3 is 15 residues long. Germline V gives CDR1 SGHRS, CDR2 YFSETQ. Trimming at V came to 3 bases and at J to 5 bases, leaving 7 bases not matched to a gene. CDR3 amino acids: CASSSRGLAVHEQYF. The CDR3 bases are TGCGCCAGCAGCTCGAGGGGACTAGCGGTACACGAGCAGTACTTC. The whole variable domain, filled in from reference TRBV5-1 and TRBJ2-7, reads KAGVTQTPRYLIKTRGQQVTLSCSPISGHRSVSWYQQTPGQGLQFLFEYFSETQRNKGNFPGRFSGRQFSNSRSEMNVSTLELGDSALYLCASSSRGLAVHEQYFGPGTRLTVT.

The J gene is TRBJ1-1, the V gene TRBV28; the D gene is possibly TRBD1 (5 bases). The germline CDR1 and CDR2 sequences are MDHEN and SYDVKM. The CDR3 extends over 15 amino acids. The V end lost 6 bases, the J end lost 0 bases, and 14 bases lay between the germline ends. The DNA of the CDR3 is TGTGCCAGCAGCCTCGGGGGGGTCATGAACACTGAAGCTTTCTTT. The encoded protein is CASSLGGVMNTEAFF.

The rearrangement links TRBV6-1 to TRBJ1-5; a possible D gene is TRBD1 (5 bases). Germline values: CDR1 MNHNS, CDR2 SASEGT. Between the trimmed V and J ends, which lost 9 bases and 1 base, there was a span of 13 bases. The CDR3 length is 14 residues. CDR3 DNA: TGTGCCAGTACTCAGGGAGGGAGCAATCAGCCCCAGCATTTT. As protein: CASTQGGSNQPQHF.

The rearrangement joins TRBV18 to TRBJ2-7, with 14 bases aligning to TRBD2. This CDR3 has 15 residues. Germline V gene data show CDR1 as KGHSH and CDR2 as LQKENI. V shed 5 bases and J 4 bases; nucleotides not matched to a gene: 4. The CDR3 protein is CASSTGTSGRYEQYF. The CDR3 coding sequence is TGTGCCAGCTCAACTGGGACTAGCGGGAGATACGAGCAGTACTTC.

The chain carries TRBV6-1 and TRBJ1-2; 8 bases line up with TRBD1. Per the germline V gene, CDR1 is MNHNS and CDR2 is SASEGT. The CDR3 extends over 15 amino acids. V gave up 6 bases and J gave up 7 bases; unmatched junction bases: 13. This chain's CDR3 is CASRIMGQAAGGYTF. The CDR3 nucleotides read TGTGCCAGCAGGATTATGGGACAGGCGGCAGGTGGCTACACCTTC.